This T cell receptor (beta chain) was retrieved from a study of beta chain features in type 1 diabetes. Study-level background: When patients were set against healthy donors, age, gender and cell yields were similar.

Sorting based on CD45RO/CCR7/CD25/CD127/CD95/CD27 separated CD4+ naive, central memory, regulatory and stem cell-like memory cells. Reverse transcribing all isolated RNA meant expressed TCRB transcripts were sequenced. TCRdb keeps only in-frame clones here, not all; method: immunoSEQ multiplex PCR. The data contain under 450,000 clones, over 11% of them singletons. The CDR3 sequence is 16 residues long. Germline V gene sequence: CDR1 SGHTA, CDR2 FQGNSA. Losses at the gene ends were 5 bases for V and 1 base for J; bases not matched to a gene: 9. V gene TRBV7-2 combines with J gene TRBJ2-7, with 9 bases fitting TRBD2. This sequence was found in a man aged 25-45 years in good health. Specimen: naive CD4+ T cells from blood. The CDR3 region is CASSPPGGGASYEQYF. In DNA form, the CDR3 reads TGTGCCAGCAGCCCCCCGGGCGGGGGGGCTTCCTACGAGCAGTACTTC.